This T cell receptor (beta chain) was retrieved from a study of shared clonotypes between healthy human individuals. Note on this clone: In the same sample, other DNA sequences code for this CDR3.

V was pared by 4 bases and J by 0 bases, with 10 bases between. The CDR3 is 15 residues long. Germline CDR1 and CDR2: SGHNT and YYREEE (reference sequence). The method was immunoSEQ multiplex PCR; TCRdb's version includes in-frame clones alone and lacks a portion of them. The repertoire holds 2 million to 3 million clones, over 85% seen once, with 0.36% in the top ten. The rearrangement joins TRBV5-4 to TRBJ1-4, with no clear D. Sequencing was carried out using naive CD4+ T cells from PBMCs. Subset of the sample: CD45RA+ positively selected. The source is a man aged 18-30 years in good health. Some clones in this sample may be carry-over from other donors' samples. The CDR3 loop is CASSLSGATNEKLFF. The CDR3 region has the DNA TGTGCCAGCAGCCTGTCAGGCGCAACTAATGAAAAACTGTTTTTT.